This T cell receptor (beta chain) is drawn from a study of T cell repertoires in cytomegalovirus infection. At the level of the study: CMV infection together with matching HLA type was indicated by public TCR beta signatures.

One entry per CDR3 protein results from TCRdb running MiXCR on the reads. The sample shows 400,000 to 550,000 distinct CDR3 sequences, about 11% of them seen only once. This clonotype was recorded many times. The antigen is undetermined. The study, taken as a whole, reports: Cumulative frequency of public TCR beta families picked out carriers of CMV plus the relevant HLA. HLA-C-restricted CMV clonotypes gave the most frequent clonotype in two of eight donors.

Germline V gives CDR1 SGHTA, CDR2 FQGTGA. The CDR3 totals 15 residues. J was trimmed by 6 bases and V by 4 bases; bases with no gene match: 4. The sample comprised PBMCs. The TCR sequence derives from a human donor in good health (CMV status not recorded). Some clones in this sample may be carry-over from other donors' samples. The genes are TRBV7-3 and TRBJ2-2; the match to TRBD1 covers 11 bases. CDR3 nucleotide sequence: TGTGCCAGCAGCTCCGGGACAGGGGGAGCCGGGGAGCTGTTTTTT. It translates to CASSSGTGGAGELFF.